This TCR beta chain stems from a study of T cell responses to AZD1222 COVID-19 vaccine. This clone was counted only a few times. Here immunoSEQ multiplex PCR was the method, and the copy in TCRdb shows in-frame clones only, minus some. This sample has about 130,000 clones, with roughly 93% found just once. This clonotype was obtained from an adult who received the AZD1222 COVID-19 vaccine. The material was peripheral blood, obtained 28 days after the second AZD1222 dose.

CDR3 nucleotides: TGTGCCAGCAGCCAACGTCGCGGCTCCTATAATTCACCCCTCCACTTT. This codes for CASSQRRGSYNSPLHF. This chain connects TRBV3-1 (or the pseudogene TRBV3-2) to TRBJ1-6, with D unclear. The CDR3 is 16 residues long. V lost 2 bases and J lost 0, with 8 bases in between. Germline CDR1 LGHDT, CDR2 YNNKEL (reference sequence).